Below, 5 T cell receptor beta chains from the same sample are listed, as sequenced in a study of blood T cell repertoires in COVID-19. Sequencing used immunoSEQ multiplex PCR; TCRdb keeps in-frame clones, though not all of them. The data contain 150,000 to 200,000 clones, 80% to 85% of them singletons. The sequenced sample was PBMCs or T cells enriched from blood (not recorded which). These receptors were collected from a man aged 40-55 years who had recovered from COVID-19.

This clone has only one observation. The chain has TRBV19 and TRBJ2-7; the match to TRBD1 covers 8 bases. Trimming at V came to 3 bases and at J to 5 bases, leaving 3 bases not matched to a gene. Germline V gene lookup returns CDR1 LNHDA and CDR2 SQIVND (reference sequence). CDR3 length: 13 residues. The CDR3 region is CASSIRGLDEQYF. The DNA for the CDR3 is TGTGCCAGTAGTATCAGGGGGCTCGACGAGCAGTACTTC.

V gene TRBV10-1 combines with J gene TRBJ1-5, with no clear D. The CDR3 covers 14 residues. Germline V lookup: CDR1 WNHNN, CDR2 SYGVQD (reference sequence). Trimming pared 0 bases from V and 3 bases from J, leaving 6 bases between. CDR3 DNA: TGCGCCAGCAGTGAGTCGGCAGACAATCAGCCCCAGCATTTT. Its translation is CASSESADNQPQHF.

The chain employs TRBV2 and TRBJ1-1; 8 nucleotides match TRBD1. V shed 6 bases, J shed 5 bases, and the junction held 5 bases outside the gene matches. Germline CDR1 SNHLY, CDR2 FYNNEI. The CDR3 is 13 residues long. The CDR3 here is CASRGTGRTEAFF. In DNA, the CDR3 is TGTGCCAGCAGGGGGACAGGCCGAACTGAAGCTTTCTTT.

The chain carries TRBV5-4 and TRBJ1-6; D ambiguous. V lost 1 base to trimming and J lost 8 bases, with 7 bases between them. The germline gives CDR1 SGHNT, CDR2 YYREEE (reference sequence). CDR3 length equals 13 residues. The CDR3 DNA follows: TGTGCCAGCAGCTTGAGCGCGGATTCACCCCTCCACTTT. Residues: CASSLSADSPLHF.

J is TRBJ1-6 and V is TRBV9; no firm D call. The CDR3 consists of 16 residues. Germline CDR1 reads SGDLS; CDR2 reads YYNGEE. Between the trimmed V and J ends, which lost 3 bases and 6 bases, there was a span of 16 bases. The CDR3 nucleotides read TGTGCCAGCAGCGCCGCGCCCGCAAATCCTAATTCACCCCTCCACTTT. Amino acids: CASSAAPANPNSPLHF.